The rows below give T cell receptor beta chains drawn from one sample of a study of identical twins. TCRdb re-called the 5' RACE reads with MiXCR, one entry per CDR3 protein. Counted here are roughly 240,000 distinct CDR3 sequences, roughly 7.5% occurring once; the ten biggest clones make up under 6%. These sequences were also reported in another study, on yellow fever vaccine responses in identical twins.

Source material: CD8+ T cells sorted from blood. All receptors come from a woman aged 18-35 years in good health. The conserved cysteine and the conserved F or W are not part of the CDR3 here. For some rows the clone size is stated as once, few or many, or as a class when expanded; others skip it.

TRBJ2-2 . TRBV6-2/TRBV6-3 ASHNYRREGTGELF
TRBJ2-1 many TRBV7-9 ASSPVLGNEQF
TRBJ2-7 . TRBV7-6 ASSHGPGQADYEQY
TRBJ2-3 few TRBV27 ASSLRPGGRGTDTQY
TRBJ2-3 . TRBV20-1 SAGTSGDTQY
TRBJ2-1 many TRBV12-3/TRBV12-4 ASSPSGGPDNEQF
TRBJ1-6 . TRBV11-2 ASSPTGSKLH
TRBJ2-1 many TRBV24-1 ATSAPASGNNEQF
TRBJ1-4 many TRBV20-1 SASLIGATNEKLF
TRBJ1-5 few TRBV21-1 ASSKVGGRRSNQPQH
TRBJ2-5 . TRBV5-1 ASSLSSGSPHQETQY
TRBJ2-3 few TRBV7-9 ASSFSFGSGSTDTQY
TRBJ2-7 . TRBV27 ASSGTGSYEQY
TRBJ2-5 few TRBV12-5 ASAPGTSGGEETQY
TRBJ2-3 . TRBV4-1 ASSQDPAGGPDTQY
TRBJ2-3 many TRBV28 ASSFPLAGHTDTQY
TRBJ2-2 few TRBV20-1 SARDGDPYTGELF
TRBJ2-1 few TRBV25-1 ASSEYGDGTQDNEQF
TRBJ2-1 . TRBV5-5 ASSWTDTSYNEQF
TRBJ2-2 many TRBV7-2 ASSLVLLQETTGELF
TRBJ2-7 few TRBV7-2 ASTDYYEQY
TRBJ2-3 few TRBV7-6 ASSSPGSGGVTDTQY
TRBJ2-7 . TRBV20-1 SARTSGSHEQY